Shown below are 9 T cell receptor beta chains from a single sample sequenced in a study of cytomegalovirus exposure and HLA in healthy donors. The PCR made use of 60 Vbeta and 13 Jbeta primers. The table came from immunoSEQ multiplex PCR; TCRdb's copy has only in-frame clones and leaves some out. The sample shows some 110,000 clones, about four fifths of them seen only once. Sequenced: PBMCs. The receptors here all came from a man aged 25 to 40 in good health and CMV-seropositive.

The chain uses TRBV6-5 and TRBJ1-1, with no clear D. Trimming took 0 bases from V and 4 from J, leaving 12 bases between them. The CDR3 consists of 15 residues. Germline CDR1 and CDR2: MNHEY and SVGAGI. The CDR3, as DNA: TGTGCCAGCAGTTACTCGTATGGTGAGGGCACTGAAGCTTTCTTT. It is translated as CASSYSYGEGTEAFF.

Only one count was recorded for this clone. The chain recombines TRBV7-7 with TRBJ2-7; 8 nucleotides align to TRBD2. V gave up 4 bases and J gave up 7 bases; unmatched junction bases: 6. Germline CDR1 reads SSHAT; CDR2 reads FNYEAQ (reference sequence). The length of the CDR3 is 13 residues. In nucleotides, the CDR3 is TGTGCCAGCAGCTCGGCCGCGGGGGGAGAGCAGTACTTC. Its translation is CASSSAAGGEQYF.

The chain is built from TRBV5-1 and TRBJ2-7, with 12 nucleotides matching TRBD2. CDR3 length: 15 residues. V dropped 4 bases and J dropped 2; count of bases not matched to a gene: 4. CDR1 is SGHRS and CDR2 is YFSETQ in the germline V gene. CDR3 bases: TGCGCCAGCAGCCTCCTAGCGGGAGGGCCCTACGAGCAGTACGTC. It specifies CASSLLAGGPYEQYV.

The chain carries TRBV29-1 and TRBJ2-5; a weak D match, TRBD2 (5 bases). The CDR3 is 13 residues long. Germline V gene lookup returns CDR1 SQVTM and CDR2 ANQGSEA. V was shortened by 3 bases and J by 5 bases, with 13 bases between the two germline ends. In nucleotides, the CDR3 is TGCAGCGTTGATTACGGAGGCCAGGAGACCCAGTACTTC. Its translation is CSVDYGGQETQYF.

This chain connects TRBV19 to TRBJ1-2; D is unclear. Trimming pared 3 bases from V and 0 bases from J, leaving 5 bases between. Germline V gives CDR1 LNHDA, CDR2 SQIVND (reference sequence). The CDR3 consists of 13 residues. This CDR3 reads CASSIGSNYGYTF. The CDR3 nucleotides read TGTGCCAGTAGTATCGGTTCTAACTATGGCTACACCTTC. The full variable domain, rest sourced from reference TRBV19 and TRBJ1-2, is DGGITQSPKYLFRKEGQNVTLSCEQNLNHDAMYWYRQDPGQGLRLIYYSQIVNDFQKGDIAEGYSVSREKKESFPLTVTSAQKNPTAFYLCASSIGSNYGYTFGSGTRLTVV.

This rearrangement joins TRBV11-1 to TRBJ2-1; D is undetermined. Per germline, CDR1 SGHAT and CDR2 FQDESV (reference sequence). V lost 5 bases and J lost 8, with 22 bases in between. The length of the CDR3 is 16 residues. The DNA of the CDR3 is TGTGCCAGCAGCCCGCTGCCGCAAGAGGCCCGAGATGAGCAGTTCTTC. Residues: CASSPLPQEARDEQFF.

CDR3 coding DNA: TGTGCCAGCAGCAGACAGGGGAATAATTCACCCCTCCACTTT. This translates into CASSRQGNNSPLHF. The V gene is TRBV6-1, the J gene TRBJ1-6; 8 bases fit TRBD1. Trimming took 6 bases from V and 5 from J; bases not matched to a gene: 3. CDR3 length equals 14 residues. Per germline, CDR1 MNHNS and CDR2 SASEGT.

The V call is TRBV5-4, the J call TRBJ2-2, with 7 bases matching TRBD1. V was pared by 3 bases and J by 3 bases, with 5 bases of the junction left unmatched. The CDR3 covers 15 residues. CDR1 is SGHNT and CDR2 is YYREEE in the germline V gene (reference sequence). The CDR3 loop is CASSWDSVDTGELFF. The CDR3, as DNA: TGTGCCAGCAGCTGGGACAGCGTGGACACCGGGGAGCTGTTTTTT.

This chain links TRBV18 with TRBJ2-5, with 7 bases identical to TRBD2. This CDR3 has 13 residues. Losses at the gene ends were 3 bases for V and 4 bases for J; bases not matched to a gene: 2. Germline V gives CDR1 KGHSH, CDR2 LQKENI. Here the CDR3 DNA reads TGTGCCAGCTCACCCGGGACTACAGAGACCCAGTACTTC. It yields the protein CASSPGTTETQYF.